The TCR beta chain described here comes from a study of blood T cells in healthy people across ages. Across the whole study: The capture of about one barcoded beta molecule per two T cells was achieved by template switching. Regarding the study as a whole: From one million sequenced T cells, diversity estimates were lower bounds.

The study recruited healthy Caucasian donors from Russia who were aged about 6 to 100. This clonotype was counted ten times or more. Its antigen is still unknown. Combining a sample-barcoded 5' primer with a J-beta primer mix, a second PCR ran for roughly 6 to 12 cycles. All samples yielded 3 million or more CDR3-containing paired-end reads. TCRdb reprocessed the 5' RACE reads with MiXCR, giving one entry per CDR3 protein. The sample shows around 320,000 distinct CDR3 sequences, less than 30% of them seen only once. The receptor was isolated from a woman aged 70-85 years in good health. Material: blood.

CDR3 sequence: CASSSRGTSEETQYF. CDR3 DNA sequence: TGTGCCAGCAGTTCAAGAGGGACTAGCGAGGAGACCCAGTACTTC. This chain uses TRBV28 with TRBJ2-5, with 10 bases that match TRBD2. CDR1 and CDR2 from the germline V gene are MDHEN and SYDVKM. The CDR3 loop spans 15 amino acids. V dropped 4 bases and J dropped 5; count of bases not matched to a gene: 7.